Below, 18 T cell receptor beta chains from the same sample are listed, as sequenced in a study of T-cell memory formation after mild COVID-19. MiXCR, run by TCRdb on the 5' RACE reads, gives a single entry per CDR3 protein. Of roughly 300,000 distinct CDR3 sequences listed, around 15% are singletons. Sequencing input: PBMCs or a T cell subset sorted from them (not recorded which). The receptors stem from a man aged 18 to 30 who had mild COVID-19 (a few samples of this study predate the infection). Cell type and time point are not known.

This clonotype was counted a few times. V and J are TRBV4-3 and TRBJ2-3, with D possibly being TRBD1 (7 bases). V lost 0 bases and J lost 2, with 15 bases in between. CDR1 is LGHNA, CDR2 YSLEER, per germline. This CDR3 spans 17 amino acids. CDR3 sequence: CASSQEIRGEYTDTQYF. The CDR3 DNA reads as TGCGCCAGCAGCCAAGAAATCAGGGGGGAATACACAGATACGCAGTATTTT.

This clonotype showed up just a few times. The J gene is TRBJ2-3, the V gene TRBV5-1; 11 bases match TRBD2. CDR1 is SGHRS, CDR2 YFSETQ, per germline. The CDR3 sequence is 17 residues long. V shed 4 bases and J 1 base; nucleotides not matched to a gene: 8. CDR3: CASSTRTSGFGTDTQYF. The CDR3 coding sequence is TGCGCCAGCAGCACTCGGACTAGCGGGTTTGGCACAGATACGCAGTATTTT.

In this sample, this clonotype turned up a few times. The V gene is TRBV7-2, the J gene TRBJ2-5; D not resolved. The CDR3 contains 15 residues. V lost 5 bases and J lost 4, with 17 bases in between. Germline-derived CDR1 and CDR2 are SGHTA and FQGNSA. The CDR3 region is CASSAHLSSGETQYF. As DNA, the CDR3 is TGTGCCAGCAGCGCACACCTCTCGTCGGGAGAGACCCAGTACTTC.

The chain recombines TRBV4-1 with TRBJ1-2; D unclear. Germline CDR1 is MGHRA and CDR2 is YSYEKL. V lost 0 bases to trimming and J lost 5 bases, with 16 bases between them. This CDR3 region has 16 residues. This CDR3 is CASSQDHEGFWYGYTF. The CDR3 bases are TGCGCCAGCAGCCAAGATCACGAAGGGTTTTGGTATGGCTACACCTTC.

The chain links TRBV12-3 or TRBV12-4 to TRBJ2-6; 7 nucleotides line up with TRBD1. With V trimmed by 6 bases and J by 0 bases, 8 bases remained unmatched. The CDR3 contains 17 residues. CDR3 nucleotides: TGTGCCAGCAGCCATGACAGGGTGAGCTCTGGGGCCAACGTCCTGACTTTC. It yields the protein CASSHDRVSSGANVLTF.

This clonotype was seen at least ten times. The CDR3 here is CASSDGRGTTNTGELFF. Here the CDR3 DNA reads TGTGCCAGCAGCGACGGACGAGGGACTACCAACACCGGGGAGCTGTTTTTT. The rearrangement uses TRBV7-3 and TRBJ2-2, with 7 nucleotides matching TRBD2. Germline V gene data show CDR1 as SGHTA and CDR2 as FQGTGA. The CDR3 has 17 amino acids. V lost 5 bases to trimming and J lost 2 bases; unmatched junction nucleotides: 11. The whole variable domain, remainder taken from reference TRBV7-3 and TRBJ2-2, is GAGVSQTPSNKVTEKGKYVELRCDPISGHTALYWYRQSLGQGPEFLIYFQGTGAADDSGLPNDRFFAVRPEGSVSTLKIQRTERGDSAVYLCASSDGRGTTNTGELFFGEGSRLTVL.

The chain has TRBV29-1 and TRBJ2-1; D is undetermined. V lost 7 bases and J 1 base, leaving 14 bases between the germline ends. Germline CDR1 SQVTM, CDR2 ANQGSEA. The length of the CDR3 is 14 residues. The DNA of the CDR3 is TGCAGCGCGCGTGGGCCTCGTTCCTACAATGAGCAGTTCTTC. Its translation: CSARGPRSYNEQFF.

This clonotype was seen a few times. The chain links TRBV9 to TRBJ2-3; 10 positions match TRBD2. CDR1 is SGDLS, CDR2 YYNGEE, per germline. This CDR3 has 15 amino acids. The trim removed 4 bases at V and 2 bases at J, leaving 4 bases unmatched. Here the CDR3 reads CASSQRGGTTDTQYF. CDR3 nucleotide sequence: TGTGCCAGCAGCCAGCGGGGGGGTACCACAGATACGCAGTATTTT.

This clonotype turned up a few times. V usage is TRBV10-3 and J usage is TRBJ1-2, with 9 bases that match TRBD1. Trimming cost V 8 bases and J 8 bases; bases outside gene matches: 12. CDR3 length: 14 amino acids. Germline CDR1 and CDR2: ENHRY and SYGVKD. The CDR3 sequence is CAIPVGQGQSGYTF. The CDR3 nucleotides read TGTGCCATCCCGGTGGGACAGGGTCAGTCGGGCTACACCTTC.

The chain combines TRBV5-1 with TRBJ2-7, with 12 bases matching TRBD2. The germline V gene has CDR1 SGHRS and CDR2 YFSETQ. The V segment lost 4 bases and the J segment 7 bases; nucleotides outside the gene matches: 18. CDR3 length: 18 residues. As DNA, the CDR3 is TGCGCCAGCAGCCCCCAGCGAACTAGCGGGGGGAACCTTCGGGAGCAGTACTTC. This translates into CASSPQRTSGGNLREQYF.

This clonotype was recorded at least ten times. The chain is built from TRBV11-2 and TRBJ2-3, with TRBD2 matching 14 bases. Germline V gives CDR1 SGHAT, CDR2 FQNNGV. The J segment lost 5 bases and the V segment lost 5 bases, leaving 6 bases of the junction unmatched. The CDR3 extends over 16 amino acids. CDR3 in amino acids: CASSRLAGGTGDTQYF. The CDR3 bases are TGTGCCAGCAGCCGACTAGCGGGGGGGACGGGAGATACGCAGTATTTT.

V and J are TRBV4-1 and TRBJ1-1; no reliable D call. The germline CDR1 and CDR2 sequences are MGHRA and YSYEKL. V shed 1 base and J shed 5 bases, with 23 bases lying between them. The CDR3 consists of 18 residues. CDR3 nucleotides: TGCGCCAGCAGCCAAGGAGCGTACGGTGCCGTAAGAGGAACTGAAGCTTTCTTT. Residues: CASSQGAYGAVRGTEAFF.

In the case of this clonotype: This may arise from a read error, as a much more abundant clone is one base away. The rearrangement joins TRBV7-3 to TRBJ1-1; possibly TRBD1 for D (5 bases). From germline, CDR1 is SGHTA and CDR2 FQGTGA. CDR3 length: 12 residues. The CDR3 DNA reads TGTGCCTGCAGCACGGGGCCAGGGCAAGCTTTCTTT. It encodes CACSTGPGQAFF.

The chain employs TRBV7-2 and TRBJ2-3, with TRBD2 identical over 8 bases. CDR1 SGHTA and CDR2 FQGNSA come from the germline V gene. The V and J ends lost 7 bases and 4 bases, in that order; junction bases with no gene match: 13. The CDR3 extends over 16 amino acids. Here the CDR3 DNA reads TGTGCCAGCACCCCTTGGGGGACTAGTTTGGCAGATACGCAGTATTTT. It yields the protein CASTPWGTSLADTQYF.

V gene TRBV4-2 combines with J gene TRBJ2-6; 7 bases are a match to TRBD1. CDR3 length: 14 residues. The trim removed 7 bases at V and 3 bases at J, leaving 3 bases unmatched. The germline V gene has CDR1 LGHNA and CDR2 YNFKEQ. Written as DNA, the CDR3 is TGTGCCAGCAACGACAGGGATGGGGCCAACGTCCTGACTTTC. Its protein is CASNDRDGANVLTF.

V usage is TRBV27 and J usage is TRBJ1-1, with unresolved D. The length of the CDR3 is 15 residues. V lost 6 bases to trimming and J lost 5 bases, with 19 bases between them. Germline loops: CDR1 MNHEY, CDR2 SMNVEV (reference sequence). The CDR3 nucleotides read TGTGCCAGCAGCAGCTGGATGGCGGAGTCGACTGAAGCTTTCTTT. Translated, it gives CASSSWMAESTEAFF.

A few counts support this clonotype. This chain connects TRBV5-1 to TRBJ1-4; tentatively, D is TRBD1 (5 bases). Germline V gene lookup returns CDR1 SGHRS and CDR2 YFSETQ. The CDR3 totals 17 residues. V shed 4 bases and J shed 0 bases, with 16 bases lying between them. As DNA, the CDR3 is TGCGCCAGCAGCCAGGGCCCGGACGGCTCAACTAATGAAAAACTGTTTTTT. Its translation: CASSQGPDGSTNEKLFF.

The chain combines TRBV12-3 or TRBV12-4 with TRBJ2-1, with TRBD2 matching 10 bases. This CDR3 contains 15 residues. Trimming cost V 6 bases and J 6 bases; bases outside gene matches: 8. Here the CDR3 DNA reads TGTGCCAGCAGACCCCCGGGACTAGCGCGCAATGAGCAGTTCTTC. Its translation: CASRPPGLARNEQFF.